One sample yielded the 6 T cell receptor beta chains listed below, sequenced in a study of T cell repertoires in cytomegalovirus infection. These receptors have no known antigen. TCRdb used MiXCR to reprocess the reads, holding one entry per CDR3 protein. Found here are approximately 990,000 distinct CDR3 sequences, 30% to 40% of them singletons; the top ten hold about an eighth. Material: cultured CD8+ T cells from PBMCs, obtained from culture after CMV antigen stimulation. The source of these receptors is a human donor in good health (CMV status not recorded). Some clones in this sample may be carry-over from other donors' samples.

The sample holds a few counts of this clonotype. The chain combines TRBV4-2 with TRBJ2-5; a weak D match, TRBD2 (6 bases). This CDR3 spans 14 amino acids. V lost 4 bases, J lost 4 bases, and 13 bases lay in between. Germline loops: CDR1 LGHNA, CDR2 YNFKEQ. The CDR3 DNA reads TGTGCCAGCAGCCCTAGGAGGGGCGTAGAGACCCAGTACTTC. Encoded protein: CASSPRRGVETQYF.

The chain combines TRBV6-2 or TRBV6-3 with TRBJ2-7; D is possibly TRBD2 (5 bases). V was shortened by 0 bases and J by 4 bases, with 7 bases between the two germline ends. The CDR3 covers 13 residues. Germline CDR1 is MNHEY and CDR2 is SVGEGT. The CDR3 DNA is TGTGCCAGCAGTTACTCGAGGGTATACGAGCAGTACTTC. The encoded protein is CASSYSRVYEQYF.

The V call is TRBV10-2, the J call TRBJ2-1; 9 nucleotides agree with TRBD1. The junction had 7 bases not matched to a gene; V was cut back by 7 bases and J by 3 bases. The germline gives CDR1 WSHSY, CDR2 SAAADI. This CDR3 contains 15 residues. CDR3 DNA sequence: TGCGCCAGCACTAGGGGACAGGGATTCTACAATGAGCAGTTCTTC. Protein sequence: CASTRGQGFYNEQFF.

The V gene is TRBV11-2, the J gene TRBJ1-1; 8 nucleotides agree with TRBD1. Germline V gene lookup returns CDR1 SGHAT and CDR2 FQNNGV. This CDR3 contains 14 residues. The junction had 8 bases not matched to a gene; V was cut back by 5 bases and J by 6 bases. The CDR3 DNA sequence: TGTGCCAGCAGCCTGGGACAGGAGGGCCCTGAAGCTTTCTTT. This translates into CASSLGQEGPEAFF.

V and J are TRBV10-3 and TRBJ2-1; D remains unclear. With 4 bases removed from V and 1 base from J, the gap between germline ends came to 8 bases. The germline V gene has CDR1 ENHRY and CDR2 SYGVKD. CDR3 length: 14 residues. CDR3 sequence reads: CAISGGRSYNEQFF. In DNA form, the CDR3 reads TGTGCCATCAGTGGTGGCAGGTCCTACAATGAGCAGTTCTTC.

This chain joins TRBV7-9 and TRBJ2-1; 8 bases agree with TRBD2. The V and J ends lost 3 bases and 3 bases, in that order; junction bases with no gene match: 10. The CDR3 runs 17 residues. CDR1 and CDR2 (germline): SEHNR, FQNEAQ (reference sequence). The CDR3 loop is CASSFFPRGGVYNEQFF. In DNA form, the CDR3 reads TGTGCCAGCAGCTTCTTTCCCCGGGGGGGCGTCTACAATGAGCAGTTCTTC.